One sample yielded the 21 T cell receptor beta chains listed below, sequenced in a study of blood T cell repertoires in COVID-19. The data were produced by immunoSEQ multiplex PCR, yet TCRdb's version contains in-frame clones alone and is incomplete. Of a few hundred thousand clones in the sample, approximately 86% were seen once. Sample: peripheral blood. These receptors originate from a woman between 70 and 85 years old with COVID-19, enrolled during active disease.

This clone was picked up one time. The chain couples TRBV18 to TRBJ2-6, with D possibly matching TRBD1 (5 bases). The V gene lost 3 bases and the J gene lost 4 bases, with 10 bases spanning the gap. CDR3 size: 15 residues. The germline gives CDR1 KGHSH, CDR2 LQKENI. CDR3 residues: CASSPTGTGANVLTF. Written as DNA, the CDR3 is TGTGCCAGCTCACCCACAGGTACCGGGGCCAACGTCCTGACTTTC. The variable domain in full, completed from reference TRBV18 and TRBJ2-6, reads NAGVMQNPRHLVRRRGQEARLRCSPMKGHSHVYWYRQLPEEGLKFMVYLQKENIIDESGMPKERFSAEFPKEGPSILRIQQVVRGDSAAYFCASSPTGTGANVLTFGAGSRLTVL.

This clone was observed a handful of times. The CDR3 protein is CASSPQLTGIDTEAFF. The CDR3 region has the DNA TGTGCCAGCAGCCCACAACTGACAGGGATCGACACTGAAGCTTTCTTT. The gene calls are TRBV7-9 and TRBJ1-1; TRBD1 matches 7 bases. Germline V gene lookup returns CDR1 SEHNR and CDR2 FQNEAQ (reference sequence). Trimming at V came to 5 bases and at J to 3 bases, leaving 12 bases not matched to a gene. This CDR3 region has 16 residues.

The V call is TRBV20-1, the J call TRBJ2-1, with D possibly being TRBD2 (7 bases). This CDR3 contains 15 residues. Trimming removed 3 bases at V and 3 bases at J, with 15 bases between. The germline V gene has CDR1 DFQATT and CDR2 SNEGSKA (reference sequence). In DNA, the CDR3 is TGCAGTGCTAGTCCGGGCGGGGGCCTCTACAATGAGCAGTTCTTC. It yields the protein CSASPGGGLYNEQFF.

This chain connects TRBV11-2 to TRBJ2-7, with TRBD1 matching over 8 bases. The J segment lost 3 bases and the V segment lost 2 bases, leaving 6 bases of the junction unmatched. Germline lookup yields CDR1 SGHAT and CDR2 FQNNGV. The CDR3 sequence is 15 residues long. CDR3: CASSLMAGGFYEQYF. CDR3 sequence (DNA): TGTGCCAGCAGCTTAATGGCAGGGGGCTTCTACGAGCAGTACTTC.

The chain carries TRBV30 and TRBJ1-2; TRBD1 aligns across 7 bases. The CDR3 totals 14 residues. Trimming at V came to 3 bases and at J to 4 bases, leaving 8 bases not matched to a gene. Germline V gene data show CDR1 as GTSNPN and CDR2 as SVGIG (reference sequence). Written as DNA, the CDR3 is TGTGCCTGGAGATCGACAGGGCTTGCCTATGGCTACACCTTC. Encoded protein: CAWRSTGLAYGYTF.

The chain is built from TRBV12-3 or TRBV12-4 and TRBJ2-5; 7 bases match TRBD1. The CDR3 covers 13 residues. The CDR3 spells CATHRGVLQAQYF. The CDR3 DNA reads as TGTGCGACGCACAGGGGAGTTTTACAAGCCCAGTACTTC.

The rearrangement links TRBV5-1 to TRBJ2-1; D unresolved. Germline V CDR1 and CDR2: SGHRS, YFSETQ. Between the trimmed V and J ends, which lost 0 bases and 7 bases, there was a span of 11 bases. This CDR3 region has 14 residues. In DNA, the CDR3 is TGCGCCAGCAGCTTGGGCGGTTTACGGAATGAGCAGTTCTTC. Translated, it gives CASSLGGLRNEQFF.

The CDR3 DNA follows: TGCAGCGTTGTACAGGGGCGGGCCGGGGAGCTGTTTTTT. This sequence encodes CSVVQGRAGELFF. The V gene is TRBV29-1, the J gene TRBJ2-2, with 7 bases identical to TRBD1. Germline V lookup: CDR1 SQVTM, CDR2 ANQGSEA. The ends lost 4 bases at V and 6 bases at J; junction bases unmatched: 5. CDR3 size: 13 residues.

This chain uses TRBV12-3 or TRBV12-4 with TRBJ2-1; D may be TRBD2 (5 bases). Trimming shortened V by 1 base and J by 15 bases, and 10 bases separated the two germline ends. The CDR3 extends over 11 amino acids. CDR3 in DNA: TGTGCCAGCAGTTTAGGGGAGAAACGGTTCTTC. Translating gives CASSLGEKRFF.

This chain connects TRBV4-2 to TRBJ1-2; 7 bases match TRBD1. There are 16 residues in the CDR3. The ends lost 0 bases at V and 4 bases at J; junction bases unmatched: 8. Germline-derived CDR1 and CDR2 are LGHNA and YNFKEQ. The CDR3 spells CASSQEIETGSYGYTF. The CDR3 DNA sequence: TGTGCCAGCAGCCAAGAAATCGAGACAGGGTCCTATGGCTACACCTTC.

The gene calls are TRBV10-3 and TRBJ2-1; tentatively, D is TRBD2 (7 bases). With 0 bases removed from V and 9 bases from J, the gap between germline ends came to 9 bases. The germline V gene has CDR1 ENHRY and CDR2 SYGVKD. CDR3 length: 13 amino acids. The CDR3 nucleotides are TGTGCCATCAGTGAGTCTGGGGGGGCTGAGCAGTTCTTC. As protein: CAISESGGAEQFF.

The rearrangement uses TRBV3-1 (or the pseudogene TRBV3-2) and TRBJ2-3; D might be TRBD2 (6 bases). Trimming removed 4 bases from V and 0 bases from J, with 8 bases in between. The germline CDR1 and CDR2 sequences are LGHDT and YNNKEL (reference sequence). This CDR3 has 14 residues. The DNA for the CDR3 is TGTGCCAGCAGCCGGGGGGACAGCACAGATACGCAGTATTTT. Its protein product is CASSRGDSTDTQYF.

This clone was recorded many times. The J gene is TRBJ2-2, the V gene TRBV5-1; TRBD1 is a possible D gene (5 bases). V lost 0 bases to trimming and J lost 4 bases, with 10 bases between them. Germline values: CDR1 SGHRS, CDR2 YFSETQ. This CDR3 region has 15 residues. The CDR3 region has the DNA TGCGCCAGCAGCTTGGGTTCAGGGCCCACCGGGGAGCTGTTTTTT. This sequence encodes CASSLGSGPTGELFF.

This chain joins TRBV3-1 (or the pseudogene TRBV3-2) and TRBJ1-2, with D hard to call. CDR3 size: 15 residues. Trimming took 2 bases from V and 6 from J, leaving 16 bases between them. Germline V gives CDR1 LGHDT, CDR2 YNNKEL (reference sequence). The CDR3 sequence is CASSQLFDRDNGYTF. CDR3 DNA: TGTGCCAGCAGCCAACTGTTCGACCGGGATAATGGCTACACCTTC.

This clone was found once. The J gene is TRBJ2-1, the V gene TRBV19, with 10 bases aligning to TRBD1. V dropped 7 bases and J dropped 4; count of bases not matched to a gene: 4. The length of the CDR3 is 14 residues. CDR1 LNHDA and CDR2 SQIVND come from the germline V gene (reference sequence). Written as DNA, the CDR3 is TGTGCCAGTAAAGGGACAGGGGTATACAATGAGCAGTTCTTC. As protein: CASKGTGVYNEQFF.

The chain links TRBV5-4 to TRBJ2-5; D is undetermined. Trimming took 2 bases from V and 5 from J, leaving 7 bases between them. Germline lookup yields CDR1 SGHNT and CDR2 YYREEE (reference sequence). The CDR3 covers 12 residues. This CDR3 is CASSFERETQYF. The CDR3 DNA reads TGTGCCAGCAGCTTTGAGAGGGAGACCCAGTACTTC. Filled out from reference TRBV5-4 and TRBJ2-5, the complete variable domain reads ETGVTQSPTHLIKTRGQQVTLRCSSQSGHNTVSWYQQALGQGPQFIFQYYREEENGRGNFPPRFSGLQFPNYSSELNVNALELDDSALYLCASSFERETQYFGPGTRLLVL.

The chain joins TRBV10-3 to TRBJ2-3, with 10 nucleotides matching TRBD2. The CDR3 is made up of 16 amino acids. The V and J ends lost 6 bases and 2 bases, in that order; junction bases with no gene match: 8. Germline CDR1 reads ENHRY; CDR2 reads SYGVKD. Written as DNA, the CDR3 is TGTGCCATCAGGACGCAGCGGGGGGGAGTCACAGATACGCAGTATTTT. Its translation: CAIRTQRGGVTDTQYF.

The chain is built from TRBV2 and TRBJ2-7; D unresolved. There are 15 residues in the CDR3. Per germline, CDR1 SNHLY and CDR2 FYNNEI. Between the trimmed V and J ends, which lost 7 bases and 2 bases, there was a span of 18 bases. In nucleotides, the CDR3 is TGTGCCAGCAAAGCCGCGGTGGTCACAACCTACGAGCAGTACTTC. Protein product: CASKAAVVTTYEQYF.

This clone was observed a few times. The V and J genes are TRBV11-2 and TRBJ2-2; D perhaps matches TRBD1 (6 bases). Per the germline V gene, CDR1 is SGHAT and CDR2 is FQNNGV. The V end lost 4 bases, the J end lost 6 bases, and 12 bases lay between the germline ends. The CDR3 has 14 residues. CDR3 nucleotides: TGTGCCAGCAGCTGGGGACATAACGCCGGGGAGCTGTTTTTT. Residues: CASSWGHNAGELFF.

The chain uses TRBV6-5 and TRBJ1-1, with D perhaps TRBD1 (5 bases). The germline V gene has CDR1 MNHEY and CDR2 SVGAGI. The CDR3 loop spans 14 amino acids. Trimming cost V 4 bases and J 7 bases, with 16 bases left between them. CDR3 sequence (DNA): TGTGCCAGCAGTTTGGGGCCGGAGGGAAGTGAAGCTTTCTTT. Its protein product is CASSLGPEGSEAFF.

The gene calls are TRBV15 and TRBJ1-4; TRBD1 matches 7 bases. This CDR3 is built from 14 residues. V gave up 4 bases and J gave up 4 bases; unmatched junction bases: 3. Germline values: CDR1 LNHNV, CDR2 YYDKDF (reference sequence). This CDR3 is CATSKTGRNEKLFF. The CDR3, as DNA: TGTGCCACCAGCAAGACAGGGCGTAATGAAAAACTGTTTTTT.